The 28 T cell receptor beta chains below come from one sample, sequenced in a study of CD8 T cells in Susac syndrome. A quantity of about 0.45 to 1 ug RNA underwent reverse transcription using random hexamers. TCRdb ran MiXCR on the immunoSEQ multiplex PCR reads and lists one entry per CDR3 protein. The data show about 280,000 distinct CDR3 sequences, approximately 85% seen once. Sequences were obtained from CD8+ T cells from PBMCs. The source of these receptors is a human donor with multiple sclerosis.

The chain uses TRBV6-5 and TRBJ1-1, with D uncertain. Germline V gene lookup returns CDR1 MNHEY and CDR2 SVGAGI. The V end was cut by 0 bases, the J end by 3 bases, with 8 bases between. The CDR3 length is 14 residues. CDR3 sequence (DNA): TGTGCCAGCAGTTACTCTGGCGATGACACTGAAGCTTTCTTT. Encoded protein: CASSYSGDDTEAFF.

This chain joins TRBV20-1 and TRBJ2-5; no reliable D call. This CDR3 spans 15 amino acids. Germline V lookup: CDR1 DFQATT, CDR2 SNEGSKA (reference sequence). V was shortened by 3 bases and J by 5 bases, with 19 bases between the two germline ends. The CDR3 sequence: CSARASWTSTETQYF. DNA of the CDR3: TGCAGTGCTAGGGCGTCGTGGACCTCGACGGAGACCCAGTACTTC.

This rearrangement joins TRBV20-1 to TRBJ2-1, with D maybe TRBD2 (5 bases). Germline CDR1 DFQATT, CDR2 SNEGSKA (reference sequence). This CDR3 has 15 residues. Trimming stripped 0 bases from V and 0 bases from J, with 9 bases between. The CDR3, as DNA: TGCAGTGCTAGAGACCCCGGGAACTCCTACAATGAGCAGTTCTTC. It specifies CSARDPGNSYNEQFF.

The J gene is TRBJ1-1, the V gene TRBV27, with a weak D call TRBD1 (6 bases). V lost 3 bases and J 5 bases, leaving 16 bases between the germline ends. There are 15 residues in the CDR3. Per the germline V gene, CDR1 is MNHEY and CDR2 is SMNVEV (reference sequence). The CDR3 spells CASSLAGVRSTEAFF. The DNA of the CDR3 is TGTGCCAGCAGTTTGGCAGGGGTAAGGAGTACTGAAGCTTTCTTT.

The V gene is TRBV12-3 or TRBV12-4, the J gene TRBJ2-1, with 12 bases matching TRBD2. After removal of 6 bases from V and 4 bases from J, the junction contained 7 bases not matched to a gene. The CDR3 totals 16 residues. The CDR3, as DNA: TGTGCCAGCAGCCCACCGGGACTAGCGGGTTACAATGAGCAGTTCTTC. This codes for CASSPPGLAGYNEQFF.

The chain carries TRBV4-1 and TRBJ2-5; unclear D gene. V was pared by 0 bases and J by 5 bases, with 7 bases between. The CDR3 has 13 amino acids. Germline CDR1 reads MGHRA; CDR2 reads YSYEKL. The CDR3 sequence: CASSQEGVETQYF. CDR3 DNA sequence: TGCGCCAGCAGCCAAGAAGGTGTGGAGACCCAGTACTTC.

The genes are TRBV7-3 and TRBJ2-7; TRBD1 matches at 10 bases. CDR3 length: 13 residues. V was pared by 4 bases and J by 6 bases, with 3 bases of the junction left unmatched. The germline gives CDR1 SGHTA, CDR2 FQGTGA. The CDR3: CASSSTGGREQYF. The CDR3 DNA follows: TGTGCCAGCAGCTCGACAGGGGGCCGCGAGCAGTACTTC.

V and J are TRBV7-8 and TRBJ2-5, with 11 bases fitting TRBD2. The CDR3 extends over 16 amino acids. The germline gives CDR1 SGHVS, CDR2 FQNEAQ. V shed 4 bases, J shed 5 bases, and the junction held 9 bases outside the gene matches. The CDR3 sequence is CASSSGTSGWGETQYF. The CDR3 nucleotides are TGTGCCAGCAGCTCGGGGACTAGCGGTTGGGGCGAGACCCAGTACTTC.

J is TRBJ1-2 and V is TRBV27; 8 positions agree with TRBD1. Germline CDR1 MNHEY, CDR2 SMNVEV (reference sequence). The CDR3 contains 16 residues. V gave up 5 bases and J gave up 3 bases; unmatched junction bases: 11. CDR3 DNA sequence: TGTGCCAGCAGTAAGAGTCAGGGGGCAGATTACTATGGCTACACCTTC. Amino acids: CASSKSQGADYYGYTF.

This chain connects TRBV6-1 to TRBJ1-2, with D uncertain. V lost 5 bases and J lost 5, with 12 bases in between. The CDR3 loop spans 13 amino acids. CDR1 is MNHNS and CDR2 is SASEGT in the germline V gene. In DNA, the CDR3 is TGTGCCAGCAGTCACGGACCGTGGTATGGCTACACCTTC. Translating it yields CASSHGPWYGYTF.

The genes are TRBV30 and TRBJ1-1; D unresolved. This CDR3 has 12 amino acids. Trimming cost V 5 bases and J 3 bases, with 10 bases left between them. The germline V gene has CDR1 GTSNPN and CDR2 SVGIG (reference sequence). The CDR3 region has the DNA TGTGCCTGGGAGGGCGGGGACACTGAAGCTTTCTTT. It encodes CAWEGGDTEAFF.

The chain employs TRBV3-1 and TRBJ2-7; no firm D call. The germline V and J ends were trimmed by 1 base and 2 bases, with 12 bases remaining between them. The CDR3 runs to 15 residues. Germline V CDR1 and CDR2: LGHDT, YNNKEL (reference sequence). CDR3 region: CASSQAPPIPYEQYF. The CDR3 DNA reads TGTGCCAGCAGCCAAGCACCCCCAATACCCTACGAGCAGTACTTC.

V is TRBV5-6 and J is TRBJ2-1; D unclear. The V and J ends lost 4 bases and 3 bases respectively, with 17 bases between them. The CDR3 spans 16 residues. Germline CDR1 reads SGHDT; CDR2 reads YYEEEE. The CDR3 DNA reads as TGTGCCAGCAGCCTGAGTGGGGATGAGATCTACAATGAGCAGTTCTTC. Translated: CASSLSGDEIYNEQFF.

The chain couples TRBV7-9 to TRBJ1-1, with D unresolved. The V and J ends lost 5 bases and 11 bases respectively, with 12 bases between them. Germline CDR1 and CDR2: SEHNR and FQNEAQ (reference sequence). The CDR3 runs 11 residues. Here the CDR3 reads CASSRSTGAFF. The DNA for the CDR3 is TGTGCCAGCAGCCGAAGCACGGGGGCTTTCTTT.

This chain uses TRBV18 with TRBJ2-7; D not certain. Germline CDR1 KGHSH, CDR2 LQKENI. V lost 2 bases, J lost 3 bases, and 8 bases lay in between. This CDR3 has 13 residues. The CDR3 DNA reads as TGTGCCAGCTCACCATTGGACGGCTACGAGCAGTACTTC. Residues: CASSPLDGYEQYF.

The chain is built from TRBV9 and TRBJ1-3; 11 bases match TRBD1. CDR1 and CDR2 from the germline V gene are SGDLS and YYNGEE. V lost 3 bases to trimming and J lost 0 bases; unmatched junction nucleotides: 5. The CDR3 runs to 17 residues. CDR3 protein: CASSGRTGGGSGNTIYF. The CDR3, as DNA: TGTGCCAGCAGCGGGCGGACAGGGGGCGGCTCTGGAAACACCATATATTTT.

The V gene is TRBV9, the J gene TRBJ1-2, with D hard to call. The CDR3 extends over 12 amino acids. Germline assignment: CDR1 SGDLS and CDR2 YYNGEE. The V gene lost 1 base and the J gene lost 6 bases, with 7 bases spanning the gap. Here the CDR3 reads CASSVLTDGYTF. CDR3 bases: TGTGCCAGCAGCGTACTGACGGATGGCTACACCTTC.

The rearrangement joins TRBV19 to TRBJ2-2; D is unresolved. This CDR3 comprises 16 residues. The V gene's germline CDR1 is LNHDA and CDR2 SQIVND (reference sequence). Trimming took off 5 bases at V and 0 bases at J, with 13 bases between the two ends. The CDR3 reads CASSPLRGANTGELFF. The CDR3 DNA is TGTGCCAGTAGTCCCCTCCGTGGCGCGAACACCGGGGAGCTGTTTTTT.

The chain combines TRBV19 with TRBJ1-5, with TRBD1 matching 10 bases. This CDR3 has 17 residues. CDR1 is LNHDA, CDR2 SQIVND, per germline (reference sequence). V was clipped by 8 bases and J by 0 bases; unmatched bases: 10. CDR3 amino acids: CASRDRGRWYSNQPQHF. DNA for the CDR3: TGTGCCAGTCGTGACAGGGGGCGCTGGTATAGCAATCAGCCCCAGCATTTT.

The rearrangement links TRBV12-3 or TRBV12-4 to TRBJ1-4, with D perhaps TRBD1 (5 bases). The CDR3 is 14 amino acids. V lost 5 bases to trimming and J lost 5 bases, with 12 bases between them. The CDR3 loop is CASSPGGENEKLFF. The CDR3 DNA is TGTGCCAGCAGTCCCGGGGGGGAGAATGAAAAACTGTTTTTT.

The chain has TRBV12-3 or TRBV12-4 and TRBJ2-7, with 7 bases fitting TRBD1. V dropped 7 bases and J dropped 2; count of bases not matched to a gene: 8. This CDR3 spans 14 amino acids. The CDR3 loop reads CASTPDRRPYEQYF. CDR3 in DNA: TGTGCCAGCACCCCGGACAGGCGACCCTACGAGCAGTACTTC.

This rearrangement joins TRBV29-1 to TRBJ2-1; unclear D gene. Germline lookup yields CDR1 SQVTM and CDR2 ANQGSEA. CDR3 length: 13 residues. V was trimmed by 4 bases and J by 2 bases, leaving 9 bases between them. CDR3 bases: TGCAGCGTTGGATGGAACCCCTACAATGAGCAGTTCTTC. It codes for CSVGWNPYNEQFF.

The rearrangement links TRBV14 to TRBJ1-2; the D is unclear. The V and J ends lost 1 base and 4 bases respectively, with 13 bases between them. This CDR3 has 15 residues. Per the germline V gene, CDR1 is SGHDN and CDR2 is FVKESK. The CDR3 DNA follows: TGTGCCAGCAGCCAAGGAGAAAGGAGGTCCTATGGCTACACCTTC. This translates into CASSQGERRSYGYTF.

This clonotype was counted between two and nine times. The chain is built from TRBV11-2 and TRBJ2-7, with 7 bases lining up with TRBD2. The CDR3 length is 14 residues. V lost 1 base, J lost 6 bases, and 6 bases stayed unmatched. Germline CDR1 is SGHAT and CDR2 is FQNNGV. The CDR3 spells CASSLGEGLIEQYF. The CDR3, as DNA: TGTGCCAGCAGCTTAGGAGAGGGACTAATCGAGCAGTACTTC. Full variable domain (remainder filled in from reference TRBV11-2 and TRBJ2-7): EAGVAQSPRYKIIEKRQSVAFWCNPISGHATLYWYQQILGQGPKLLIQFQNNGVVDDSQLPKDRFSAERLKGVDSTLKIQPAKLEDSAVYLCASSLGEGLIEQYFGPGTRLTVT.

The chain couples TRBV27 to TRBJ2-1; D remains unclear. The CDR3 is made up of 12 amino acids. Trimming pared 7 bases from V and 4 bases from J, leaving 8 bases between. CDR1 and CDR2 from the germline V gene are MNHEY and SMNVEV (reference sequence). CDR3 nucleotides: TGTGCCAGCAAGTCCGGGTACAATGAGCAGTTCTTC. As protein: CASKSGYNEQFF.

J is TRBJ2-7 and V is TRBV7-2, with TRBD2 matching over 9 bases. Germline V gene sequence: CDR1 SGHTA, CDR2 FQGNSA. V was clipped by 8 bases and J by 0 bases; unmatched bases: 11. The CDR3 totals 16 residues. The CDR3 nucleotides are TGTGCCAGCCGAAGAGGGACTAGCAAGAGCTCCTACGAGCAGTACTTC. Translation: CASRRGTSKSSYEQYF.

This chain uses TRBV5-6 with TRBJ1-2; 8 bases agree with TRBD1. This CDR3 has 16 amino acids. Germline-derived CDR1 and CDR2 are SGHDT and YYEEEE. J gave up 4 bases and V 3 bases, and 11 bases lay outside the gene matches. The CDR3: CASSSRGRLSLYGYTF. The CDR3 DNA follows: TGTGCCAGCAGCTCCAGGGGGCGCTTGAGTCTCTATGGCTACACCTTC.

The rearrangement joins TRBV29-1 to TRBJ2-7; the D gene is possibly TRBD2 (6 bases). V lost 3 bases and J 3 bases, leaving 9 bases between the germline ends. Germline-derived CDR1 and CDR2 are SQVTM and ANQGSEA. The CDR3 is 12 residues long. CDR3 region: CSVEVADYEQYF. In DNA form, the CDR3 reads TGCAGCGTTGAGGTAGCGGACTACGAGCAGTACTTC.